The sequence of this T cell receptor (beta chain) was determined in a study of blood T cell repertoires in COVID-19. The germline V gene has CDR1 LGHNA and CDR2 YNFKEQ. Trimming took 4 bases from V and 2 from J, leaving 11 bases between them. The CDR3 totals 14 residues. Assay used: immunoSEQ multiplex PCR; TCRdb lists only in-frame clones, some missing. This table holds about 89,000 clones, around three quarters found once. The V gene is TRBV4-2, the J gene TRBJ1-2; D perhaps matches TRBD1 (5 bases). Material for sequencing was peripheral blood. This clonotype was sampled from an elderly woman with acute or convalescent COVID-19. DNA for the CDR3: TGTGCCAGCAGCCCTCACGGGGGGAACTATGGCTACACCTTC. This codes for CASSPHGGNYGYTF.